The 10 T cell receptor beta chains below were found in one sample sequenced in a study of yellow fever vaccine responses in identical twins. A single record per CDR3 protein comes from TCRdb applying MiXCR to the RT-PCR reads. The table has about 2,800 distinct CDR3 sequences, more than 80% seen once. Sample: T cells from blood (PBMCs), unsorted or a sorted subset (not recorded which), taken before or after yellow fever vaccination (not recorded which). The receptors stem from a female donor who received the yellow fever vaccine.

This clonotype occurred once. The J gene is TRBJ1-1, the V gene TRBV29-1, with 8 nucleotides matching TRBD1. CDR1 and CDR2 from the germline V gene are SQVTM and ANQGSEA. The CDR3 has 13 amino acids. V gave up 6 bases and J gave up 4 bases; unmatched junction bases: 7. The CDR3 loop reads CSVDRGGGTEAFF. The CDR3 bases are TGCAGCGTCGACAGGGGAGGTGGCACTGAAGCTTTCTTT.

The CDR3 loop is CASSLLQNNEQFF. Written as DNA, the CDR3 is TGTGCCAGCAGCTTACTCCAAAACAATGAGCAGTTCTTC. The rearrangement uses TRBV7-9 and TRBJ2-1; D not certain. This CDR3 has 13 amino acids. V was cut by 2 bases and J by 5 bases, with 7 bases left in between. The germline gives CDR1 SEHNR, CDR2 FQNEAQ (reference sequence).

This clonotype was detected once. The V gene is TRBV11-1, the J gene TRBJ2-1; D might be TRBD1 or TRBD2, each matching 5 bases. This CDR3 has 14 residues. The V and J ends lost 7 bases and 7 bases respectively, with 17 bases between them. CDR1 is SGHAT and CDR2 is FQDESV in the germline V gene (reference sequence). The CDR3 sequence: CASIPPGPENEQFF. The CDR3 DNA is TGTGCCAGCATCCCGCCGGGGCCGGAAAATGAGCAGTTCTTC.

J is TRBJ2-5 and V is TRBV9, with a possible D match to TRBD1 (6 bases). This CDR3 is 15 amino acids long. Per the germline V gene, CDR1 is SGDLS and CDR2 is YYNGEE. V shed 2 bases and J shed 0 bases, with 11 bases lying between them. In DNA form, the CDR3 reads TGTGCCAGCAGCGTCACCCCAGGGGACCAAGAGACCCAGTACTTC. Translated, it gives CASSVTPGDQETQYF.

This chain links TRBV5-5 with TRBJ1-4; D remains ambiguous. V was pared by 0 bases and J by 7 bases, with 13 bases between. The CDR3 extends over 15 amino acids. The germline V gene has CDR1 SGHKS and CDR2 YYEKEE (reference sequence). CDR3: CASSLVGSEGEKLFF. Written as DNA, the CDR3 is TGTGCCAGCAGCTTGGTAGGGTCGGAGGGTGAAAAACTGTTTTTT.

In its sample, this clonotype was seen a few times. The chain joins TRBV4-1 to TRBJ1-4; no definite D call. The CDR3 is 16 residues long. Between the trimmed V and J ends, which lost 4 bases and 5 bases, there was a span of 17 bases. Germline lookup yields CDR1 MGHRA and CDR2 YSYEKL. CDR3: CASSPGRQTKNEKLFF. The CDR3 DNA reads TGCGCCAGCAGCCCTGGACGGCAAACCAAGAATGAAAAACTGTTTTTT.

This clonotype was counted a single time. The V and J genes are TRBV4-1 and TRBJ1-6; the D is unclear. Trimming took 1 base from V and 6 from J, leaving 13 bases between them. The CDR3 extends over 16 amino acids. CDR1 is MGHRA, CDR2 YSYEKL, per germline. DNA for the CDR3: TGCGCCAGCAGCCAAGGGGCAGGAACGGGTAATTCACCCCTCCACTTT. Encoded protein: CASSQGAGTGNSPLHF.

In its sample, this clonotype was seen a few times. CDR3 nucleotide sequence: TGTGCCAGCAGCTTATTCCCGGACAGTATGTATAGCAATCAGCCCCAGCATTTT. This encodes CASSLFPDSMYSNQPQHF. V usage is TRBV11-3 and J usage is TRBJ1-5; possible D gene TRBD1, 6 bases. Trimming cost V 2 bases and J 0 bases, with 17 bases left between them. The CDR3 totals 18 residues. The germline CDR1 and CDR2 sequences are SGHNT and YENEEA.

This clonotype was seen only a few times. The chain links TRBV6-5 to TRBJ1-5, with D maybe TRBD1 (5 bases). Germline loops: CDR1 MNHEY, CDR2 SVGAGI. V was pared by 0 bases and J by 6 bases, with 12 bases between. The CDR3 has 15 amino acids. Here the CDR3 reads CASSYSIRGSQPQHF. As DNA, the CDR3 is TGTGCCAGCAGTTACTCGATAAGGGGAAGTCAGCCCCAGCATTTT.

The rearrangement links TRBV6-2 or TRBV6-3 to TRBJ1-2; TRBD1 matches 9 bases. J lost 10 bases, V lost 4 bases, and 10 bases had no gene match. The CDR3 is 14 residues long. Germline V gene data show CDR1 as MNHEY and CDR2 as SVGEGT. CDR3 loop: CASSSPRDRDIYTF. In DNA, the CDR3 is TGTGCCAGCAGTTCCCCCCGGGACAGGGATATCTACACCTTC.